The 9 T cell receptor beta chains in this list originate from one sample, sequenced in a study of identical twins. From the 5' RACE reads, TCRdb called clonotypes with MiXCR, one entry per CDR3 protein. The repertoire includes 700,000 or so distinct CDR3 sequences, less than 10% of them detected once, and approximately 0.94% sits in the top ten. Another study also made use of these data, one on yellow fever vaccine responses in identical twins.

What was sequenced was PBMCs. These receptors came from a woman in her late teens or twenties in good health.

This clonotype has at least ten counts. This chain links TRBV20-1 with TRBJ2-7; D is undetermined. Germline CDR1 reads DFQATT; CDR2 reads SNEGSKA (reference sequence). V was trimmed by 0 bases and J by 0 bases, leaving 6 bases between them. The CDR3 is 13 amino acids. The CDR3 DNA is TGCAGTGCTAGAGAAGGCAGCTCCTACGAGCAGTACTTC. It is translated as CSAREGSSYEQYF.

The sample holds a few counts of this clonotype. For the CDR3, the DNA is TGTGCCAGCAGCTTAAGTGTCGAGGGGCGGGGCTACACCTTC. Its translation: CASSLSVEGRGYTF. The V gene is TRBV7-9, the J gene TRBJ1-2; D possibly corresponds to TRBD1 (5 bases). The ends were cut back, 2 bases at V and 8 bases at J, with 15 bases in the middle. The CDR3 runs to 14 residues. Germline V gene data show CDR1 as SEHNR and CDR2 as FQNEAQ (reference sequence).

This clonotype appeared a few times. CDR3 sequence: CASSPDPYNEQFF. The CDR3 bases are TGCGCCAGCAGCCCGGACCCCTACAATGAGCAGTTCTTC. This chain links TRBV5-1 with TRBJ2-1; D not certain. CDR1 is SGHRS, CDR2 YFSETQ, per germline. The CDR3 extends over 13 amino acids. The V gene lost 4 bases and the J gene lost 2 bases, with 7 bases spanning the gap. The entire variable domain, with the rest obtained from reference TRBV5-1 and TRBJ2-1, is as follows: KAGVTQTPRYLIKTRGQQVTLSCSPISGHRSVSWYQQTPGQGLQFLFEYFSETQRNKGNFPGRFSGRQFSNSRSEMNVSTLELGDSALYLCASSPDPYNEQFFGPGTRLTVL.

This clonotype was counted only a few times. This chain joins TRBV12-3 or TRBV12-4 and TRBJ2-5; perhaps TRBD2 as D (5 bases). The CDR3 is made up of 14 amino acids. Trimming stripped 5 bases from V and 4 bases from J, with 14 bases between. This CDR3 reads CASSRTAGGETQYF. DNA of the CDR3: TGTGCCAGCAGTCGGACGGCCGGAGGAGAGACCCAGTACTTC.

At least ten counts were recorded for this clonotype. The DNA of the CDR3 is TGTGCCAGCAGTTGGGAGCAGGCGAGACAGCATTTT. It specifies CASSWEQARQHF. The rearrangement joins TRBV12-3 or TRBV12-4 to TRBJ1-5; D is unclear. Trimming took 4 bases from V and 13 from J, leaving 14 bases between them. This CDR3 contains 12 residues.

The rearrangement links TRBV28 to TRBJ2-5; TRBD1 aligns across 7 bases. Germline V gene data show CDR1 as MDHEN and CDR2 as SYDVKM. The V gene end was trimmed by 9 bases and the J gene end by 3 bases; junction bases not matched to a gene: 7. The CDR3 length is 13 residues. For the CDR3, the DNA is TGTGCCAGTGACGGGACAGACGAAGAGACCCAGTACTTC. Protein product: CASDGTDEETQYF.

The V and J genes are TRBV28 and TRBJ2-3; TRBD2 agrees at 13 bases. Germline CDR1 and CDR2: MDHEN and SYDVKM. The V and J ends lost 7 bases and 4 bases, in that order; junction bases with no gene match: 5. The CDR3 runs to 15 residues. DNA of the CDR3: TGTGCCAGCACCCTAGGGACTAGCGGGGCAGATACGCAGTATTTT. It yields the protein CASTLGTSGADTQYF.

In this sample, this clonotype turned up many times. This chain connects TRBV20-1 to TRBJ1-2, with D tentatively TRBD1 (5 bases). This CDR3 has 13 amino acids. Trimming left V 0 bases short and J 10 bases short, with 15 bases between. CDR1 and CDR2 from the germline V gene are DFQATT and SNEGSKA (reference sequence). CDR3 in DNA: TGCAGTGCTAGAGATAGCGGGGGTCGAGACTACACCTTC. Protein: CSARDSGGRDYTF.

In DNA, the CDR3 is TGCAGTGCAGAGGTCAGGGGGGACAATGAGCAGTTCTTC. Translation gives CSAEVRGDNEQFF. The rearrangement links TRBV20-1 to TRBJ2-1; a possible D gene is TRBD1 (7 bases). Trimming took 6 bases from V and 5 from J, leaving 14 bases between them. The CDR3 sequence is 13 residues long. Germline CDR1 is DFQATT and CDR2 is SNEGSKA (reference sequence).